Listed below are T cell receptor beta chains from one sample, sequenced in a study of blood T cell repertoires in COVID-19. Clones were read by immunoSEQ multiplex PCR, and TCRdb kept only the in-frame ones, dropping some. The profile shows 200,000 to 300,000 clones, roughly 88% of them singletons. The specimen was PBMCs or T cells enriched from blood (not recorded which). Source of these receptors: a middle-aged woman with acute COVID-19. CDR3s include the opening cysteine and the closing phenylalanine or tryptophan. D genes are given only for firm matches. For some rows the clone size is stated as once, few or many, or as a class when expanded; others skip it.

>TRBJ2-1|TRBV5-6|TRBD2|NA
CASSRTGDSGRATEQFF
TGTGCCAGCAGCCGTACAGGGGATAGCGGGAGGGCCACAGAGCAGTTCTTC
>TRBJ2-5|TRBV7-2|NA|NA
CASSLRRSGETQYF
TGTGCCAGCAGCCTTCGGAGGAGTGGCGAGACCCAGTACTTC
>TRBJ2-5|TRBV5-1|TRBD1|NA
CASSASGTGQETQYF
TGCGCCAGCAGCGCCTCCGGGACAGGCCAAGAGACCCAGTACTTC
>TRBJ1-2|TRBV2|NA|few
CASQAGGGNTF
TGTGCCAGCCAAGCCGGGGGAGGGAACACCTTC
>TRBJ2-7|TRBV28|TRBD2|NA
CASSYPGGSYEQYF
TGTGCCAGCAGTTATCCGGGAGGCTCCTACGAGCAGTACTTC
>TRBJ2-1|TRBV7-2|NA|NA
CASSLTILMYSEQFF
TGTGCCAGCAGCTTAACTATCTTGATGTACTCAGAGCAGTTCTTC
>TRBJ1-1|TRBV7-8|TRBD1|NA
CASSLARTGSAEAFF
TGTGCCAGCAGCTTAGCGCGGACAGGGAGCGCTGAAGCTTTCTTT
>TRBJ1-5|TRBV7-9|TRBD1|NA
CASSPTGAHQPQHF
TGTGCCAGCAGCCCGACAGGGGCCCATCAGCCCCAGCATTTT
>TRBJ1-1|TRBV28|NA|NA
CASRELVNTEAFF
TGTGCCAGCAGAGAACTCGTGAACACTGAAGCTTTCTTT
>TRBJ1-2|TRBV30|NA|NA
CAWNLVGPGGYTF
TGTGCCTGGAATCTGGTGGGGCCCGGTGGCTACACCTTC
>TRBJ1-5|TRBV12-3/TRBV12-4|NA|few
CASSFKGAQPQHF
TGTGCCAGCAGTTTTAAGGGAGCTCAGCCCCAGCATTTT
>TRBJ2-1|TRBV2|TRBD1|NA
CASKRRTGYHEQFF
TGTGCCAGCAAACGTCGGACAGGGTATCATGAGCAGTTCTTC
>TRBJ2-3|TRBV3-1/TRBV3-2|TRBD2|once
CASSLLRGSSGYNPTDTQYF
TGTGCCAGCAGCCTTCTGAGGGGGTCTAGCGGGTACAACCCCACAGATACGCAGTATTTT